This T cell receptor beta chain was sequenced for a study of OX40 agonist ivuxolimab in advanced cancers. Study as a whole: Prior checkpoint blockade (anti-PD-1, anti-PD-L1 or anti-CTLA-4) was permitted; around 40% had it. Of the patients, three showed partial responses, one with hepatocellular carcinoma and two with cutaneous melanoma.

Some clones are missing from TCRdb's copy, which holds only in-frame ones; the method was immunoSEQ multiplex PCR. The sample includes approximately 70,000 clones, more than 80% of them seen just once. The sample was CD4+ or CD8+ T cells sorted from blood, taken in a trial of the OX40 agonist ivuxolimab. The TCR originated in an adult with an advanced solid tumor such as melanoma, head and neck, liver or kidney cancer.

Here the CDR3 DNA reads TGCGCCAGCATGCGGACAGGGGATTCGTACGAGCAGTACTTC. Translating it yields CASMRTGDSYEQYF. J is TRBJ2-7 and V is TRBV5-1, with 9 nucleotides matching TRBD1. The V gene's germline CDR1 is SGHRS and CDR2 YFSETQ. The trim removed 6 bases at V and 4 bases at J, leaving 8 bases unmatched. The CDR3 contains 14 residues.